This T cell receptor beta chain stems from a study of shared clonotypes between healthy human individuals. About the study: A couple of female and three male donors aged 18 to 49 were enrolled. Per donor, CD8 memory used one plate, CD8 naive used two, CD4 memory used three and CD4 naive used three.

Germline V gene lookup returns CDR1 SGHTA and CDR2 FQGTGA. V was trimmed by 5 bases and J by 0 bases, leaving 13 bases between them. This CDR3 has 15 residues. Sequencing was performed with immunoSEQ multiplex PCR; in TCRdb, only in-frame clones are kept and a portion is missing. Of about 730,000 clones detected, around 70% appear once; the ten largest clones hold 1.8%. What was sequenced was memory CD4+ T cells sorted from blood. Documented subset: CD45RA-negative fraction. This clonotype was sampled from a woman younger than 45 in good health. The chain couples TRBV7-3 to TRBJ2-5, with D tentatively TRBD1 (6 bases). CDR3 amino acids: CASSHRVGYQETQYF. The CDR3 DNA is TGTGCCAGCAGCCACAGGGTAGGGTACCAAGAGACCCAGTACTTC.